This TCR beta chain appears in the sequencing data of a study of shared clonotypes between healthy human individuals (dated by TCRdb to the early 2020s). About the investigation overall: A couple of women and three men aged 18 to 49 years were included in the cohort. Between about 0.8 and 9 billion PBMCs per donor were obtained by leukapheresis. To estimate repertoire size and how much clonotypes are shared between individuals, the study performed deep sequencing of blood TCR repertoires from a handful of healthy adults. To increase sequencing depth and limit assay-specific biases, different laboratories used diverse techniques to prepare libraries and sequence TCR repertoires. For each donor, CD4 naive and CD4 memory were each run on three plates, CD8 naive on two plates, and CD8 memory on one plate. Overall study results and their limits: Compared with non-shared clonotypes, clonotypes shared by all four sorted-subset donors had higher generation probabilities. Larger estimated clonotype richness was generally found for naive subsets than for memory subsets. Sampling was restricted to blood, and TCR repertoires in tissues likely differ from the TCR repertoires found in blood. Pairwise subsampling led to the expectation that sequencing depth would affect the degree of clonotype sharing among donors. About 5% of naive CD4, approximately 3.7% of naive CD8, 2.3% of memory CD4, and 0.35% to 0.4% of memory CD8 clonotypes were shared across several donors. The small number of donors limited the genetic and exposure-history diversity represented. Rarefaction of sorted-subset datasets indicated incomplete sequencing despite the large sequencing depth.

Comment on this clone: Its target antigen remains unknown. No base quality values were provided; no much bigger clone lies one nucleotide off.

The junction shows trimming of 2 bases on V and 2 bases on J, plus 13 bases between the germline ends. Taken from cysteine to phenylalanine, the CDR3 has 15 residues. The entry retains the CDR3 DNA only, 45 bases that are in frame from base 1. The germline V gene (reference sequence) sets CDR1 to GTSNPN and CDR2 to SVGIG. Healthy HIV-negative adults with no recently reported acute infections or vaccinations were included as donors. All donors were Caucasian adults living in Nashville, Tennessee, USA. CD4+ T cells were enriched by magnetic negative selection; naive cells were then positively selected on CD45RA, and the negative fraction formed the memory subset. Blood was obtained by leukapheresis, after which PBMCs were separated by Ficoll-Histopaque density gradient centrifugation and cryopreserved in liquid nitrogen vapor phase. Purity and quantity of every magnetically sorted T cell population were checked by analytical flow cytometry. From each sorted fraction, genomic DNA was isolated and quantified by UV absorbance on a Nanodrop 2000c.

TCR CDR3 regions were amplified from genomic DNA by multiplex PCR using the deep immunoSEQ assay. Genomic DNA extracted from each cell subset was distributed evenly over all wells of several immunoSEQ 96-well plates, and each plate served as one replicate. For sorted subsets, each replicate PCR was loaded with 200 ng genomic DNA, equivalent to 30,000 to 35,000 T cell genomes. The purified libraries were quantified using a Qubit 3.0 fluorometer, sized with a Bioanalyzer 2100, and then quantified again using the KAPA Library Quantification kit. A separate single-read 150-cycle Illumina NextSeq 550 flow cell was used to sequence each immunoSEQ 96-well plate. Regarding the original processing steps: Because the immunoSEQ output included only junctional sequences and no quality scores, the filtering could not be the same as the filtering used for full-length reads. Sequences were annotated with PyIR, a Python wrapper for IgBLAST v1.9, and V/J genes and CDR3 were assigned using IMGT germline references. Reads were removed for weak V/J assignments (E-value above 1e-6), missing CDR3, stop codons, out-of-frame junctions, or ambiguous translated residues. V3J clonotypes were defined as sequences sharing an identical inferred V gene, J gene, and CDR3 amino acid sequence. To compute the percentage overlap between repertoires, the number of shared unique clonotypes was divided by the size of the smaller repertoire. Richness of each repertoire was evaluated using RTK rarefaction, the Chao1 estimator, and Recon v2.1 estimates of unobserved clonotypes. OLGA was used to compute generation probabilities for all TCRbeta clonotypes that the gDNA method yielded from a handful of donors. As stored in TCRdb, this immuneACCESS dataset retains in-frame rearrangements with V and J assigned. A fraction of the clones does not appear; measured against another copy, unresolved V genes explain less than half of the discrepancy, and the remainder lacks a known reason. That table furnishes V, J and clone size, whereas the DNA furnished D and trimming. This sample comprises roughly 1,500,000 clones, roughly 98.5% of them detected only once. The ten largest clones capture roughly 0.36% of the sample.

The chain is made from TRBV30 and TRBJ1-5; there is no confident call for the D gene. The sample was naive CD4+ T cells sorted from blood. Read against the paper, the sample's cell subset or site label means: CD45RA+ positively selected. The origin of this receptor is a man aged 25 to 45 in good health. The nucleotides are TGTGCCTGGAGTCTGGGTGTAGTGGGCAATCAGCCCCAGCATTTT. Its product reads: CAWSLGVVGNQPQHF.